This T cell receptor beta chain was captured in a study of Ad26.COV2.S vaccination and SARS-CoV-2 variants. As for the study in general: It was the COV1001 Ad26.COV2.S trial arm that included the donor.

Sequenced by immunoSEQ multiplex PCR; TCRdb stores in-frame clones only, minus some. The sample records about 400,000 clones, roughly 90% being singletons. Study-level findings and limits: Placebo recipients had lower spike-specific TCR breadth than vaccine recipients.

Treatment denoted: 15 to 20 received Ad26.COV2.S at low or high dose, single or two shots; roughly five received placebo; per-sample allocation not given. Samples came from day 63 after the first vaccine or placebo injection. This clone came up once. Antigen unknown. V dropped 3 bases and J dropped 4 bases, with 10 bases sitting between them. The CDR3 sequence is 14 residues long. Germline assignment: CDR1 SGHDN and CDR2 FVKESK. This sequence was found in a person between 18 and 60 years old who received the Ad26.COV2.S COVID-19 vaccine or a placebo. The J gene is TRBJ2-1, the V gene TRBV14, with TRBD2 as a possible D gene (5 bases). Sequenced material: peripheral blood, taken in a trial of Ad26.COV2.S vaccine versus placebo. In nucleotides, the CDR3 is TGTGCCAGCAGCCAGCGGACTTCTTACAATGAGCAGTTCTTC. This sequence encodes CASSQRTSYNEQFF. The variable domain in full, completed from reference TRBV14 and TRBJ2-1, reads EAGVTQFPSHSVIEKGQTVTLRCDPISGHDNLYWYRRVMGKEIKFLLHFVKESKQDESGMPNNRFLAERTGGTYSTLKVQPAELEDSGVYFCASSQRTSYNEQFFGPGTRLTVL.